This T cell receptor beta chain was recorded in a study of blood T cell repertoires in COVID-19. Looking at the study overall: Specimens from acute and convalescent COVID-19 originated in the United States, Italy and Spain. T cells, B-cell-depleted T cells, or PBMCs supplied cDNA or gDNA.

Authors' data handling: Estimates of nucleated cell counts were drawn from the amplification of reference gene primers. Assay used: immunoSEQ multiplex PCR; TCRdb lists only in-frame clones, some missing. For V, J and clone size, that table is used; D and trimming come from the DNA. The table shows 90,000 or so clones, with about 83% occurring only once. The length of the CDR3 is 14 residues. Germline values: CDR1 SGHNT, CDR2 YYREEE (reference sequence). Trimming pared 3 bases from V and 3 bases from J, leaving 10 bases between. The chain recombines TRBV5-4 with TRBJ2-1; maybe TRBD2 (5 bases). This TCR derives from a man aged 45 to 65 with active COVID-19. The material sequenced was peripheral blood. CDR3 nucleotide sequence: TGTGCCAGCAGCTCCCGGACTGGCTACAATGAGCAGTTCTTC. Protein: CASSSRTGYNEQFF.